The source of this T cell receptor beta chain is a study of blood T cells in healthy people across ages. For the second PCR, which ran for roughly 6 to 11 cycles, a sample-barcoded 5' primer and a J-beta primer mix were used. One entry per CDR3 protein results from TCRdb running MiXCR on the 5' RACE reads. The sample records 1.5 million to 2 million distinct CDR3 sequences, 28% being singletons. The V end was cut by 1 base, the J end by 0 bases, with 10 bases between. CDR1 is SGHTA, CDR2 FQGNSA, per germline. The CDR3 length is 16 residues. Sequenced sample: blood. This clonotype was sampled from a woman aged 30 to 39 in good health. The V gene is TRBV7-2, the J gene TRBJ1-3, with D uncertain. CDR3 coding DNA: TGTGCCAGCAGCTTAGGGCGGGGTCGCTCTGGAAACACCATATATTTT. This translates into CASSLGRGRSGNTIYF. Using reference TRBV7-2 and TRBJ1-3 for the parts outside the CDR3, the full variable domain is GAGVSQSPSNKVTEKGKDVELRCDPISGHTALYWYRQSLGQGLEFLIYFQGNSAPDKSGLPSDRFSAERTGGSVSTLTIQRTQQEDSAVYLCASSLGRGRSGNTIYFGEGSWLTVV.